A selection of T cell receptor beta chains follows, all from one sample in a study of shared clonotypes between healthy human individuals. Using immunoSEQ multiplex PCR, the repertoire was profiled, and TCRdb retains in-frame clones only, with some absent. The sample has over a million clones; about 98.5% are singletons. Source material: naive CD4+ T cells sorted from blood. These receptor sequences come from a man aged 30-40 years in good health. Each CDR3 is given with its conserved first and last residue. The D gene is left open where the match is weak. Only part of the rows carry a size: once, few, many, or a class if the clone is expanded.

d_call clone_size j_call v_call cdr3_nt cdr3_aa
. . TRBJ2-3 TRBV12-2 TGTGCAAGTCGCTTATCTCTTAGCGAGGACACAGATACGCAGTATTTT CASRLSLSEDTDTQYF
TRBD1 once TRBJ2-7 TRBV19 TGTGCCACCGGGACAGGGATATCCTACGAGCAGTACTTC CATGTGISYEQYF
. . TRBJ2-2 TRBV2 TGTGCCAGCGACCGGCAGGAGAACACCGGGGAGCTGTTTTTT CASDRQENTGELFF
. once TRBJ2-3 TRBV7-2 TGTGCCAGCAGCTTATGGGATACGCAGTATTTT CASSLWDTQYF
. . TRBJ2-7 TRBV5-1 TGCGCCAGCAGCCCGCGATTACAGTGGTACGAGCAGTACTTC CASSPRLQWYEQYF
TRBD2 . TRBJ2-1 TRBV5-5 TGTGCCAGCAGCTTGGAAGGTCTAGCGGGATACAATGAGCAGTTCTTC CASSLEGLAGYNEQFF
. . TRBJ2-7 TRBV2 TGTGCCAGCAGTCCGGGCACGTCTTACGAGCAGTACTTC CASSPGTSYEQYF
TRBD2 once TRBJ2-3 TRBV2 TGTGCCAGCACGTACCGGTTCCTAGCGGGAGGCGGAGCAGATACGCAGTATTTT CASTYRFLAGGGADTQYF
TRBD2 . TRBJ2-7 TRBV5-1 TGCGCCAGCAGCTCGGGACTAGCGGTGTACGAGCAGTACTTC CASSSGLAVYEQYF
TRBD1 . TRBJ2-7 TRBV7-2 TGTGCCAGCAGCCCAGACAGGGCGTCAGACGAGCAGTACTTC CASSPDRASDEQYF
TRBD2 . TRBJ2-1 TRBV9 TGTGCCAGCAGCGTAGGGACTAGCACAAGATCGCCCTACAATGAGCAGTTCTTC CASSVGTSTRSPYNEQFF
TRBD2 . TRBJ2-1 TRBV28 TGTGCCAGCATGTCCCTAGCGGTCTACAATGAGCAGTTCTTC CASMSLAVYNEQFF
TRBD2 . TRBJ2-2 TRBV2 TGTGCCAGCAGTGAAAATCTAGCGGGAGTGGGGGAGCTGTTTTTT CASSENLAGVGELFF
TRBD2 . TRBJ2-3 TRBV4-3 TGCGCCAGCAGCCAAGGGGGACTAGCGGCTAGCACAGATACGCAGTATTTT CASSQGGLAASTDTQYF
TRBD2 once TRBJ2-1 TRBV6-6 TGTGCCAGCAGTCCCCTAGCGGGAGGGTTCATCAATGAGCAGTTCTTC CASSPLAGGFINEQFF
. . TRBJ2-7 TRBV27 TGTGCCAGCAGTCACCGTACGAGGGTATACGAGCAGTACTTC CASSHRTRVYEQYF
TRBD1 . TRBJ1-2 TRBV6-5 TGTGCCAGCAGTTACTCCTGGACAGGGAACTATGGCTACACCTTC CASSYSWTGNYGYTF
TRBD1 . TRBJ2-7 TRBV11-2 TGTGCCAGCAGCTTTTCCCGGACAGGGGGCGGTCCGACCTACGAGCAGTACTTC CASSFSRTGGGPTYEQYF
TRBD1 . TRBJ2-7 TRBV5-4 TGTGCCAGCAGCTCCCGACAGGGTATCGACGAGCAGTACTTC CASSSRQGIDEQYF
. . TRBJ1-5 TRBV28 TGTGCCAGCAGTTCCCCGGGTCAGCCCCAGCATTTT CASSSPGQPQHF
TRBD2 . TRBJ2-3 TRBV5-4 TGTGCCAGCAGCTTGTCTATTAGCGGGACACGAGATACGCAGTATTTT CASSLSISGTRDTQYF
. once TRBJ1-3 TRBV30 TGTGCCTGGAGTGTAAGGTCAACCTCTGGAAACACCATATATTTT CAWSVRSTSGNTIYF
TRBD1 . TRBJ2-1 TRBV27 TGTGCCAGCAGGCCGCCGGGACAGGGGGCTTCTGAGCAGTTCTTC CASRPPGQGASEQFF
TRBD1 . TRBJ2-1 TRBV4-1 TGCGCCAGCAGCCTTCACGCCGGGACAGCCAATGAGCAGTTCTTC CASSLHAGTANEQFF
TRBD1 . TRBJ2-3 TRBV10-2 TGCGCCAGCAGTGACTTTGGGACAGAGGGAACAGATACGCAGTATTTT CASSDFGTEGTDTQYF
. . TRBJ1-2 TRBV4-1 TGCGCCAGCAGCCATCGGCAGGGTGGGGGCTATGGCTACACCTTC CASSHRQGGGYGYTF
TRBD1 once TRBJ2-4 TRBV5-4 TGTGCCAGCAGGCCCGAGACAGGGGACAAAAACATTCAGTACTTC CASRPETGDKNIQYF
TRBD2 . TRBJ2-7 TRBV9 TGTGCCAGCAGCGTAGTCGGGAGGTCGAACGAGCAGTACTTC CASSVVGRSNEQYF
. . TRBJ2-7 TRBV7-9 TGTGCCAGCATTACGGACAGCAACTCCTACGAGCAGTACTTC CASITDSNSYEQYF
TRBD1 . TRBJ1-2 TRBV5-1 TGCGCCAGCAGCGTGGACAGGGGCACATACTATGGCTACACCTTC CASSVDRGTYYGYTF
. . TRBJ1-4 TRBV15 TGTGCCACCAGCAGATCCGGGAGGGCGGGGGAAAAACTGTTTTTT CATSRSGRAGEKLFF
. . TRBJ1-4 TRBV18 TGTGCCAGCTCACCAGGAGTGACAGTCGAAAAACTGTTTTTT CASSPGVTVEKLFF
. . TRBJ2-1 TRBV5-1 TGCGCCAGCAGCTCTTCTGAGAATTACAATGAGCAGTTCTTC CASSSSENYNEQFF
TRBD2 . TRBJ2-5 TRBV4-1 TGCGCCAGCAGCCAAGGTAGCGGGAGGGCCGTAGAGACCCAGTACTTC CASSQGSGRAVETQYF
. . TRBJ1-5 TRBV28 TGTGCCAGCAATCCCGACAGCAATCAGCCCCAGCATTTT CASNPDSNQPQHF
. . TRBJ2-5 TRBV27 TGTGCCAGCAGTTCTACCAAGGAGGGGTGGGAGACCCAGTACTTC CASSSTKEGWETQYF
. . TRBJ1-3 TRBV6-1 TGTGCCAGCAGTGACCAGTTACCTAGCTCTGGAAACACCATATATTTT CASSDQLPSSGNTIYF
. . TRBJ2-1 TRBV19 TGTGCCAGTAGTTCAACCTACCCTGCAAGGCAGTTCTTC CASSSTYPARQFF
TRBD1 . TRBJ1-1 TRBV14 TGTGCCAGCAGCCAAGGTCCCGGGACAGGGCGCCCCCCTGAAGCTTTCTTT CASSQGPGTGRPPEAFF
TRBD2 . TRBJ2-1 TRBV7-8 TGTGCCAGCAGCCAGAGGACTAGCGGGTTATCCTACAATGAGCAGTTCTTC CASSQRTSGLSYNEQFF
. . TRBJ2-7 TRBV5-6 TGTGCCAGCAGTCCTAAGCTCATGCAGGGGGGAGTTGAGCAGTACTTC CASSPKLMQGGVEQYF
TRBD1 once TRBJ2-7 TRBV6-6 TGTGCCAGCAGTTACAGTGTCGGGCAGGGGGCGTACGAGCAGTACTTC CASSYSVGQGAYEQYF
. . TRBJ2-1 TRBV19 TGTGCCAGTAGTATGGAGGATGAGCAGTTCTTC CASSMEDEQFF
TRBD2 . TRBJ2-2 TRBV5-1 TGCGCCAGCAGCTTGGCCAGGACTAGCGGGGCGAACACCGGGGAGCTGTTTTTT CASSLARTSGANTGELFF
. . TRBJ2-6 TRBV18 TGTGCCAGCTCACTACAACACTCTGGGGCCAACGTCCTGACTTTC CASSLQHSGANVLTF
TRBD2 . TRBJ2-2 TRBV27 TGTGCCAGCAGTTTAAACCTCCTTGGACTAGCGGGAGTCCCCGGGGAGCTGTTTTTT CASSLNLLGLAGVPGELFF
TRBD2 . TRBJ2-3 TRBV5-4 TGTGCCAGCAGCGAGGGACTAGCGGGTAGCACAGATACGCAGTATTTT CASSEGLAGSTDTQYF
. once TRBJ2-3 TRBV28 TGTGCCAGCAGTGGGGATACGCAGTATTTT CASSGDTQYF
. . TRBJ2-4 TRBV6-5 TGTGCCAGCAGTCGATGGGAGACAGGTCAAAACATTCAGTACTTC CASSRWETGQNIQYF
TRBD1 once TRBJ2-7 TRBV10-2 TGCGCCAGCAGTTCCGGGACAGGAGTCCTTGGGTACGAGCAGTACTTC CASSSGTGVLGYEQYF
TRBD2 once TRBJ2-3 TRBV5-4 TGTGCCAGCAGCTCACCCGGGACTAGCGGCACAGATACGCAGTATTTT CASSSPGTSGTDTQYF
TRBD1 once TRBJ2-7 TRBV5-1 TGCGCCAGCAGCCGAGGACAGGGTGGGGACTACGAGCAGTACTTC CASSRGQGGDYEQYF
TRBD1 once TRBJ1-1 TRBV2 TGTGCCAGCAGCCAAGACAGGGGGCGAGAAGCTTTCTTT CASSQDRGREAFF